Below, 23 T cell receptor beta chains from the same sample are listed, as sequenced in a study of T cell responses to AZD1222 COVID-19 vaccine. Sequencing was performed with immunoSEQ multiplex PCR; in TCRdb, only in-frame clones are kept and a portion is missing. The repertoire consists of more than 110,000 clones, with 90% to 95% occurring once and the leading ten covering more than 8%. The starting material was peripheral blood, obtained on day 0 of AZD1222 vaccination. The receptor set was obtained from an adult in good health.

A word on this clone: The junction and the germline gene differ at one end; a read error may be behind it. DNA of the CDR3: TGTACCACCAGCAGAGATAGGGGACTCTACGAGCAGTACTTC. It is translated as CTTSRDRGLYEQYF. This rearrangement joins TRBV15 to TRBJ2-7; a weak D match, TRBD2 (6 bases). Germline assignment: CDR1 LNHNV and CDR2 YYDKDF (reference sequence). This CDR3 is 14 amino acids long.

The gene calls are TRBV4-1 and TRBJ1-1; D gene unclear. The CDR3 runs to 14 residues. Germline-derived CDR1 and CDR2 are MGHRA and YSYEKL. V was pared by 2 bases and J by 3 bases, with 10 bases between. This chain's CDR3 is CASSQRGGDTEAFF. CDR3 in DNA: TGCGCCAGCAGCCAACGCGGAGGAGACACTGAAGCTTTCTTT.

The chain couples TRBV11-2 to TRBJ2-1; perhaps TRBD2 as D (6 bases). CDR1 is SGHAT, CDR2 FQNNGV, per germline. The CDR3 spans 15 residues. The V end was cut by 0 bases, the J end by 9 bases, with 15 bases between. CDR3 sequence (DNA): TGTGCCAGCAGCTTAGAACCCGGACTAACCCGTGAGCAGTTCTTC. It yields the protein CASSLEPGLTREQFF.

The chain combines TRBV7-6 with TRBJ2-6; the match to TRBD1 covers 7 bases. J was trimmed by 2 bases and V by 5 bases; bases with no gene match: 9. The CDR3 consists of 17 residues. Germline V CDR1 and CDR2: SGHVS, FNYEAQ. The CDR3: CASSATPTGTGANVLTF. The CDR3 DNA sequence: TGTGCCAGCAGCGCTACTCCGACAGGGACTGGGGCCAACGTCCTGACTTTC.

This chain links TRBV19 with TRBJ2-7; no clear D. V lost 7 bases and J 2 bases, leaving 15 bases between the germline ends. This CDR3 region has 14 residues. In germline, CDR1 is LNHDA, CDR2 SQIVND (reference sequence). CDR3 residues: CASKEKGLAYEQYF. CDR3 DNA sequence: TGTGCCAGTAAAGAAAAGGGCTTGGCCTACGAGCAGTACTTC.

CDR3 DNA sequence: TGTGCCTGGAGTGTAGGGGCAGGGAATGAAAAACTGTTTTTT. Translation: CAWSVGAGNEKLFF. The chain couples TRBV30 to TRBJ1-4, with a tentative D call TRBD1 (5 bases). The CDR3 has 14 amino acids. In germline, CDR1 is GTSNPN, CDR2 SVGIG (reference sequence). The germline V and J ends were trimmed by 0 bases and 5 bases, with 10 bases remaining between them.

DNA of the CDR3: TGTGCCATCAGTGAGTCCGGGACAGGGGGCATCCCCACAGATACGCAGTATTTT. Encoded protein: CAISESGTGGIPTDTQYF. The V call is TRBV10-3, the J call TRBJ2-3, with TRBD1 identical over 12 bases. This CDR3 spans 18 amino acids. Trimming took 0 bases from V and 2 from J; bases not matched to a gene: 6. Germline V gene lookup returns CDR1 ENHRY and CDR2 SYGVKD.

In DNA form, the CDR3 reads TGCAGCGTTGAAGACGGGGACAGGGCGGGCCACGAGCAGTACTTC. This codes for CSVEDGDRAGHEQYF. The chain couples TRBV29-1 to TRBJ2-7; 9 bases align to TRBD1. The CDR3 covers 15 residues. Germline loops: CDR1 SQVTM, CDR2 ANQGSEA. J gave up 5 bases and V 0 bases, and 8 bases lay outside the gene matches.

The rearrangement links TRBV2 to TRBJ1-2; D uncertain. The CDR3 spans 13 residues. Trimming cost V 4 bases and J 4 bases, with 10 bases left between them. CDR1 and CDR2 from the germline V gene are SNHLY and FYNNEI. The CDR3 bases are TGTGCCAGCAGTGTGGGCCAGAGCTATGGCTACACCTTC. It is translated as CASSVGQSYGYTF.

The chain uses TRBV4-2 and TRBJ2-7, with D possibly being TRBD2 (6 bases). The CDR3 has 13 residues. V lost 0 bases and J 7 bases, leaving 10 bases between the germline ends. The germline CDR1 and CDR2 sequences are LGHNA and YNFKEQ. The DNA of the CDR3 is TGTGCCAGCAGCCAAGATTGGGGGGAAGAGCAGTACTTC. Its protein is CASSQDWGEEQYF.

The chain employs TRBV13 and TRBJ1-3; D gene ambiguous. The CDR3 has 16 residues. CDR1 and CDR2 from the germline V gene are PRHDT and FYEKMQ (reference sequence). V gave up 2 bases and J gave up 0 bases, with 11 bases separating them. CDR3 protein: CASSLTSQYSGNTIYF. Here the CDR3 DNA reads TGTGCCAGCAGCTTAACATCCCAATACTCTGGAAACACCATATATTTT.

The chain couples TRBV28 to TRBJ1-2; D remains unclear. The CDR3 loop spans 14 amino acids. The V gene lost 5 bases and the J gene lost 1 base, with 11 bases spanning the gap. Per germline, CDR1 MDHEN and CDR2 SYDVKM. The CDR3 reads CASSRLRVNYGYTF. In DNA form, the CDR3 reads TGTGCCAGCAGTCGGCTAAGGGTTAACTATGGCTACACCTTC.

The V and J genes are TRBV7-6 and TRBJ2-6; either TRBD1 or TRBD2 may supply D (5 bases each). The CDR3 is 16 amino acids. The germline gives CDR1 SGHVS, CDR2 FNYEAQ. The germline V and J ends were trimmed by 5 bases and 4 bases, with 15 bases remaining between them. The CDR3: CASSPRGEPGANVLTF. CDR3 bases: TGTGCCAGCAGCCCGCGAGGGGAACCCGGGGCCAACGTCCTGACTTTC.

The V gene is TRBV30, the J gene TRBJ1-2; D is perhaps TRBD1 (6 bases). V was trimmed by 7 bases and J by 8 bases, leaving 14 bases between them. This CDR3 is 11 amino acids long. CDR1 and CDR2 from the germline V gene are GTSNPN and SVGIG (reference sequence). CDR3 DNA sequence: TGTGCCTACCACGGAGGGGGAGGCTACACCTTC. Amino acid sequence: CAYHGGGGYTF. The variable domain in full, completed from reference TRBV30 and TRBJ1-2, reads SQTIHQWPATLVQPVGSPLSLECTVEGTSNPNLYWYRQAAGRGLQLLFYSVGIGQISSEVPQNLSASRPQDRQFILSSKKLLLSDSGFYLCAYHGGGGYTFGSGTRLTVV.

The chain uses TRBV12-3 or TRBV12-4 and TRBJ1-5; D ambiguous. CDR3 length equals 11 residues. V gave up 6 bases and J gave up 11 bases, with 11 bases separating them. CDR3: CASSLGSSQHF. The CDR3 DNA reads as TGTGCCAGCAGCCTTGGGTCCTCCCAGCATTTT.

This rearrangement joins TRBV5-4 to TRBJ1-1; 8 positions match TRBD1. V dropped 5 bases and J dropped 8; count of bases not matched to a gene: 5. The CDR3 is 12 residues long. Per germline, CDR1 SGHNT and CDR2 YYREEE (reference sequence). In DNA, the CDR3 is TGTGCCAGCAGGTCGACAGGGGTGGAAGCTTTCTTT. It translates to CASRSTGVEAFF.

The chain joins TRBV24-1 to TRBJ2-1, with 8 positions matching TRBD2. CDR3 length equals 13 residues. V was clipped by 9 bases and J by 8 bases; unmatched bases: 8. Germline assignment: CDR1 KGHDR and CDR2 SFDVKD. The CDR3 nucleotides are TGTGCCACCTCGGGACTAGTCGTCGATGAGCAGTTCTTC. Translated, it gives CATSGLVVDEQFF.

J is TRBJ2-7 and V is TRBV27, with D perhaps matching TRBD1 or TRBD2 (6 bases each). V shed 1 base and J shed 6 bases, with 10 bases lying between them. Germline CDR1 MNHEY, CDR2 SMNVEV (reference sequence). This CDR3 is 13 amino acids long. CDR3 nucleotides: TGTGCCAGCAGTTTATTAGGAGGGGGCGAGCAGTACTTC. Its translation is CASSLLGGGEQYF.

The V and J genes are TRBV7-6 and TRBJ1-1; D call uncertain. The V gene lost 3 bases and the J gene lost 3 bases, with 17 bases spanning the gap. This CDR3 spans 16 amino acids. The germline V gene has CDR1 SGHVS and CDR2 FNYEAQ. CDR3 coding DNA: TGTGCCAGCAGCTTTTGGACGGTTGAACTAGACACTGAAGCTTTCTTT. The encoded protein is CASSFWTVELDTEAFF.

The CDR3 region is CASSPLAENTGELFF. The CDR3 DNA reads TGTGCCAGCTCACCACTAGCGGAGAACACCGGGGAGCTGTTTTTT. The chain recombines TRBV18 with TRBJ2-2; D possibly corresponds to TRBD2 (6 bases). The CDR3 is made up of 15 amino acids. V was cut by 1 base and J by 1 base, with 7 bases left in between. Germline V gives CDR1 KGHSH, CDR2 LQKENI.

This chain links TRBV5-6 with TRBJ1-2; no firm D call. Trimming took 4 bases from V and 2 from J, leaving 12 bases between them. The germline V gene has CDR1 SGHDT and CDR2 YYEEEE. The CDR3 totals 14 residues. For the CDR3, the DNA is TGTGCCAGCAGCCCATCGGGCCGGAACTATGGCTACACCTTC. This gives the protein CASSPSGRNYGYTF.

This clone was observed a few times. The chain joins TRBV6-4 to TRBJ1-1; D is ambiguous. Per germline, CDR1 MRHNA and CDR2 SNTAGT. Trimming shortened V by 6 bases and J by 1 base, and 9 bases separated the two germline ends. The CDR3 runs to 13 residues. For the CDR3, the DNA is TGTGCCAGCAGGGAGGGAGAGAACACTGAAGCTTTCTTT. This gives the protein CASREGENTEAFF.

The rearrangement links TRBV29-1 to TRBJ1-6; TRBD1 matches at 7 bases. V lost 5 bases, J lost 6 bases, and 7 bases stayed unmatched. Germline CDR1 and CDR2: SQVTM and ANQGSEA. This CDR3 has 14 residues. The CDR3: CSVTGTVPNSPLHF. The CDR3 DNA follows: TGCAGCGTTACCGGGACAGTCCCTAATTCACCCCTCCACTTT.